This TCR beta chain was recovered during a study of blood T cell repertoires in COVID-19 (dated by TCRdb to about 2020). Describing the broader study: Samples from collaborators originated in the United States, Italy and Spain and spanned both the acute and convalescent phases of COVID-19. The material from the prospective study consisted of cDNA or gDNA derived from T cells, B-cell-depleted T cells, or PBMCs. Subjects who had been exposed to COVID-19, were actively infected with it, or had recovered from it provided the deeply sampled blood TCRbeta repertoires that made up the dataset. The repertoires were made available in a free public database intended to serve as a resource for research on the immune response to SARS-CoV-2. The samples were drawn from two sources: the first 160 participants of the ongoing ImmuneRACE study, and fewer than 1,500 subjects contributed by 6 global collaborators. Nearly every sample came with metadata listing a de-identified subject ID, COVID-19 status, age in years and sex. Where available, HLA class I and class II types were obtained from metadata supplied by the sample provider rather than from assay-based typing.

Whole blood was collected in K2EDTA tubes by collaborating institutions according to the institutions' own protocols. For TCRbeta analysis, collaborators shipped samples in one of three forms: frozen whole blood, isolated PBMCs, or DNA extracted from either of those sample types. With regard to this clone: Its cognate antigen has yet to be identified. Base qualities were left out, and no much larger clone turns up one base away.

TCRbeta CDR3 regions were amplified from genomic DNA using the immunoSEQ Assay, a bias-controlled multiplex PCR. On the authors' methods: The number of nucleated cells in each sample was estimated by amplification of reference gene primers within the assay. To quantify the absolute abundance of each unique TCRbeta CDR3 rearrangement, sequence reads were collapsed and filtered. For each sample, productive Simpson clonality was calculated as the square root of Simpson's diversity index across productive rearrangements. This immuneACCESS table, as held by TCRdb, lists in-frame sequences with V and J called but not all clones. Of the missing ones, under half trace to an unresolved V gene in checked studies; the others have no known cause. The V and J calls and the clone size are those of that table, but D and trimming were determined from the DNA. For this sample the table gives roughly 200,000 clones, of which roughly 85% were detected only once. About 4.9% of the sample goes to the ten largest clones.

The germline V gene sets CDR1 to KGHDR and CDR2 to SFDVKD. V loses 2 bases of germline sequence and J loses 0 bases, and the interval between the two ends is 6 bases. The CDR3, from cysteine to phenylalanine, totals 15 residues. The sequence is cut down to CDR3 DNA, 45 bases in frame from base 1. Paper-wide results and their limitations: The amount of clinical and demographic metadata varied by source and participant and was provided uncurated.

This clonotype was obtained from an elderly woman with acute or convalescent COVID-19. The sequenced sample was peripheral blood. Recombination joined TRBV24-1 with TRBJ1-4, with an unclear D gene assignment. The sequence in DNA is TGTGCCACCAGTGATTCGGGAGCAACTAATGAAAAACTGTTTTTT. This encodes CATSDSGATNEKLFF.